This T cell receptor beta chain was captured by sequencing in a study of T cell repertoires in cytomegalovirus infection. The study, taken as a whole, reports: Carriers of CMV plus the relevant HLA were identified by cumulative public TCR beta family frequency.

TCRdb reprocessed the reads with MiXCR, giving one entry per CDR3 protein. Altogether around 750,000 distinct CDR3 sequences are present, around a third being singletons, with the ten largest covering 12%. CDR3 length: 15 amino acids. Germline CDR1 and CDR2: MNHEY and SMNVEV (reference sequence). Trimming left V 3 bases short and J 4 bases short, with 13 bases between. Worth noting for this clonotype: The antigen is not known.

The genes are TRBV27 and TRBJ1-5; weak D call: TRBD1 (6 bases). This sample comprised cultured CD8+ T cells from PBMCs, obtained from culture after CMV antigen stimulation. The sequence was obtained from a human donor in good health (CMV status not recorded). Some clones in this sample may be carry-over from other donors' samples. In DNA, the CDR3 is TGTGCCAGCAGTTTGCTAGGGGACACAAATCAGCCCCAGCATTTT. Its protein product is CASSLLGDTNQPQHF.